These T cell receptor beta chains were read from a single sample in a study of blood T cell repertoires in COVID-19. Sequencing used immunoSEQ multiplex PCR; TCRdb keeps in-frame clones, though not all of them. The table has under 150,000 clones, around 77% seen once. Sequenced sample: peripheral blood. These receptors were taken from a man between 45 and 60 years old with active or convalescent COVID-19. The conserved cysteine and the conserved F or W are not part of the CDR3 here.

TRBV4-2	ASSQDSQPSRRGYT
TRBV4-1	ASSQDPRGVGSYEQY
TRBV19	ASSMGRTVTQETQY
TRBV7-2	ASSQDRGPYNEQF
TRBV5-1	ASSPVTSGTYNEQF
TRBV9	ASSVAREWEGGNTIY
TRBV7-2	ASSLAGLAEHNEQF
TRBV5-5	ASNLDSGEKLF
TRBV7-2	ASSRQQGYGYT
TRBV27	ASSLGQRQETQY
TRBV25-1	ASSILAGQETQY
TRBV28	ASSRQQWNTEAF
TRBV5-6	ASSFLLFQNTGELF
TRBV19	ASSVQGQETQY
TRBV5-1	ASSSGTSGSARTDTQY
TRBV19	ASSRGTAPYEQY
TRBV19	ASSIDGRGLSNEKLF